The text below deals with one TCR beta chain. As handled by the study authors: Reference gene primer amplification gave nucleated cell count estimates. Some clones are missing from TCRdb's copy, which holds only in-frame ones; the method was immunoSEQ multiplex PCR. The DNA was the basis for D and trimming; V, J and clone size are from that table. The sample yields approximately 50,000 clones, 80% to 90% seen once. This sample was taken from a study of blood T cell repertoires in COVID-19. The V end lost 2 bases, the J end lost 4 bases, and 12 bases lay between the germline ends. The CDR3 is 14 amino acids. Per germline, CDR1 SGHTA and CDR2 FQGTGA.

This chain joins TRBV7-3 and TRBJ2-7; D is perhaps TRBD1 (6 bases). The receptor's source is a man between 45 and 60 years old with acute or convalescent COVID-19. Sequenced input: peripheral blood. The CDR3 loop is CASSLGGRGYEQYF. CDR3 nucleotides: TGTGCCAGCAGCTTAGGGGGCAGGGGATACGAGCAGTACTTC.